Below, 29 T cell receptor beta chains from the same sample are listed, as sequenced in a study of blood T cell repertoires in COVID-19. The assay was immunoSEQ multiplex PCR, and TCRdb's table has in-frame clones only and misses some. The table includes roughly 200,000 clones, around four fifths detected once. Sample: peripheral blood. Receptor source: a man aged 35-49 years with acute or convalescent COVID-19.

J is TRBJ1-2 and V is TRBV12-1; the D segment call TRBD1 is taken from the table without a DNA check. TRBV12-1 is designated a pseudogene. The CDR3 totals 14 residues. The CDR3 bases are TGTGCCACCAGGGTCCTGACAGGGGATGGGGGCTACACCTTC. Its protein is CATRVLTGDGGYTF.

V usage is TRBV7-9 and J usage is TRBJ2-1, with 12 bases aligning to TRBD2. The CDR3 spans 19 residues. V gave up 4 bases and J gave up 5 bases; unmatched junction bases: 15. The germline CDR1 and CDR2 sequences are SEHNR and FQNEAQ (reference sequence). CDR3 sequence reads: CASSSPLAGGPIAHNEQFF. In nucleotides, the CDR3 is TGTGCCAGCAGCTCCCCCCTAGCGGGAGGGCCCATCGCCCACAATGAGCAGTTCTTC. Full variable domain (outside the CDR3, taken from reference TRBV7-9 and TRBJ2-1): DTGVSQNPRHKITKRGQNVTFRCDPISEHNRLYWYRQTLGQGPEFLTYFQNEAQLEKSRLLSDRFSAERPKGSFSTLEIQRTEQGDSAMYLCASSSPLAGGPIAHNEQFFGPGTRLTVL.

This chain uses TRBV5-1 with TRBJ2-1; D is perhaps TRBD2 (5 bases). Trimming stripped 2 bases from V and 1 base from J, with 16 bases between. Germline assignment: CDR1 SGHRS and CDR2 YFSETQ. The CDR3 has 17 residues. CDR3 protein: CASSFNGGGFSYNEQFF. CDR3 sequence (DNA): TGCGCCAGCAGCTTCAACGGTGGCGGGTTTTCCTACAATGAGCAGTTCTTC.

The CDR3 spells CASSPQYQLTVRLENRAVDEQYF. The CDR3 coding sequence is TGTGCCAGCAGCCCTCAATATCAGCTCACAGTTAGACTAGAAAACAGAGCAGTCGACGAGCAGTACTTC. The genes are TRBV7-8 and TRBJ2-7; D perhaps matches TRBD2 (6 bases). The V and J ends lost 5 bases and 5 bases respectively, with 43 bases between them. The CDR3 contains 23 residues. CDR1 is SGHVS and CDR2 is FQNEAQ in the germline V gene.

The DNA for the CDR3 is TGTGCCAGCAGCGCCCGACAGGGCTCCTACAATGAGCAGTTCTTC. Translating gives CASSARQGSYNEQFF. The rearrangement uses TRBV21-1 and TRBJ2-1; TRBD1 is taken as the D call from the table, unchecked against the DNA. TRBV21-1 is shown as a pseudogene. The CDR3 sequence is 15 residues long.

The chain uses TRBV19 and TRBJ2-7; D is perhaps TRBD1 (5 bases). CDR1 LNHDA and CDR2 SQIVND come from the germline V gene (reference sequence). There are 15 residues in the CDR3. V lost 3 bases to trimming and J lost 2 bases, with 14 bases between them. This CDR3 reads CASSMGQLFTYEQYF. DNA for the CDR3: TGTGCCAGTAGTATGGGGCAGCTATTTACCTACGAGCAGTACTTC. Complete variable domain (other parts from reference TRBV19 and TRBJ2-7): DGGITQSPKYLFRKEGQNVTLSCEQNLNHDAMYWYRQDPGQGLRLIYYSQIVNDFQKGDIAEGYSVSREKKESFPLTVTSAQKNPTAFYLCASSMGQLFTYEQYFGPGTRLTVT.

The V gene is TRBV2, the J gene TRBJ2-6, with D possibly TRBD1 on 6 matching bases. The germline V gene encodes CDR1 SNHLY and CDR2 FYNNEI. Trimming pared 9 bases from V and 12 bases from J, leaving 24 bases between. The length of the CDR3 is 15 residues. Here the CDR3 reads CARSATGNHVGVLTF. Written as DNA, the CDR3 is TGTGCCAGGTCGGCCACAGGGAACCACGTGGGCGTCCTGACTTTC.

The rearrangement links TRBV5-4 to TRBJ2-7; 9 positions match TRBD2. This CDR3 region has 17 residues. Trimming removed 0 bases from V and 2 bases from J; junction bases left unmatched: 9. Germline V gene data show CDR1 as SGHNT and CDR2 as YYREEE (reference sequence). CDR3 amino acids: CASSLGGGSGSPYEQYF. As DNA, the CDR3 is TGTGCCAGCAGCTTGGGAGGCGGTAGCGGGAGTCCCTACGAGCAGTACTTC.

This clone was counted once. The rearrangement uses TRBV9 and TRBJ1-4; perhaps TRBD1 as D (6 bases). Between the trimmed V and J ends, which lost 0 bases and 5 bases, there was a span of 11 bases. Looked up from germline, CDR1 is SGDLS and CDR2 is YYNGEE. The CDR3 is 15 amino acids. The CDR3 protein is CASSVVGGINEKLFF. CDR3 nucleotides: TGTGCCAGCAGCGTAGTAGGGGGAATCAATGAAAAACTGTTTTTT.

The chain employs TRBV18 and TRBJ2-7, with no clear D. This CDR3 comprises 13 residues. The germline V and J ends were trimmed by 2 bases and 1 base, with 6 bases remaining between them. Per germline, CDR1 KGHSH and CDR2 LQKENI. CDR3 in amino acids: CASSPALSYEQYF. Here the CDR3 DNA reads TGTGCCAGCTCACCAGCGCTATCCTACGAGCAGTACTTC.

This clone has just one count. The CDR3 DNA follows: TGTGCCAGCACCGCACTCACACATGGGCGATCACCCCTCCACTTT. The encoded protein is CASTALTHGRSPLHF. The chain carries TRBV6-5 and TRBJ1-6; D call uncertain. Per the germline V gene, CDR1 is MNHEY and CDR2 is SVGAGI. This CDR3 comprises 15 residues. Trimming stripped 7 bases from V and 10 bases from J, with 20 bases between.

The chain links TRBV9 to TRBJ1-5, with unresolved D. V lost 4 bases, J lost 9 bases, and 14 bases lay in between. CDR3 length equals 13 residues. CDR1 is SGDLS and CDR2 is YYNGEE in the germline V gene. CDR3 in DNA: TGTGCCAGCAGCCCCGACACCCATTGGCCCCAGCATTTT. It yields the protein CASSPDTHWPQHF.

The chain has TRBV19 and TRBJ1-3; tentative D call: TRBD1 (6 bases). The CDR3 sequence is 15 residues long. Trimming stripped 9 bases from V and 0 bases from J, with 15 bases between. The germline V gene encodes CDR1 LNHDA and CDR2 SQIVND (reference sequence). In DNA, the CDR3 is TGTGCCAGCCTGAGGGGGGGGAGCTCTGGAAACACCATATATTTT. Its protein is CASLRGGSSGNTIYF.

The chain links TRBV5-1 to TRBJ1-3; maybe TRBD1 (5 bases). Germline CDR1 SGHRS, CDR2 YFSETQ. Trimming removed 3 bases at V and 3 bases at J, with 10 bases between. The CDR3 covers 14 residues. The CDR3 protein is CASSSEGRGNTIYF. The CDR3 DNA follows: TGCGCCAGCAGCTCGGAGGGGCGTGGAAACACCATATATTTT.

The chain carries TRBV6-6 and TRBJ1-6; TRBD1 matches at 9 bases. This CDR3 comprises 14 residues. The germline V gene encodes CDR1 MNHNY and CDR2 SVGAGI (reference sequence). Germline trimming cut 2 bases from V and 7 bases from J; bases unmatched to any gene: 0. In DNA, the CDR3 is TGTGCCAGCAGTTACGACAGGGGGAATTCACCCCTCCACTTT. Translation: CASSYDRGNSPLHF.

The CDR3 loop is CASSLVGTGGEKLFF. DNA for the CDR3: TGTGCCAGCAGCTTAGTTGGGACAGGGGGTGAAAAACTGTTTTTT. The chain joins TRBV7-8 to TRBJ1-4; 11 bases agree with TRBD1. The germline V gene has CDR1 SGHVS and CDR2 FQNEAQ. V gave up 1 base and J gave up 7 bases; unmatched junction bases: 2. The length of the CDR3 is 15 residues.

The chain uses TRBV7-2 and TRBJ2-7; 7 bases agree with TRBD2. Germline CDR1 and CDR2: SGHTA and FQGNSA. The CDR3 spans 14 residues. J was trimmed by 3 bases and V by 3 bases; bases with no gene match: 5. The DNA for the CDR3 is TGTGCCAGCAGCTTTGGGGCGGGAGTCTACGAGCAGTACTTC. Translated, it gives CASSFGAGVYEQYF.

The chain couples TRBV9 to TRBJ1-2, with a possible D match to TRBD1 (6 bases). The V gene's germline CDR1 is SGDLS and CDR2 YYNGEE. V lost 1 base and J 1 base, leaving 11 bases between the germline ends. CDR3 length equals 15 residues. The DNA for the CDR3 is TGTGCCAGCAGCGTATCGCGGGGGCTTAACTATGGCTACACCTTC. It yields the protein CASSVSRGLNYGYTF.

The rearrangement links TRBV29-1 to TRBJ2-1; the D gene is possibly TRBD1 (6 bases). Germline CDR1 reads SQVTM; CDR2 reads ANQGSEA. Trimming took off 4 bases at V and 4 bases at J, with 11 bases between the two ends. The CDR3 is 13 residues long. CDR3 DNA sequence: TGCAGCGTTGGACAGGCGCAATACAATGAGCAGTTCTTC. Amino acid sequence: CSVGQAQYNEQFF.

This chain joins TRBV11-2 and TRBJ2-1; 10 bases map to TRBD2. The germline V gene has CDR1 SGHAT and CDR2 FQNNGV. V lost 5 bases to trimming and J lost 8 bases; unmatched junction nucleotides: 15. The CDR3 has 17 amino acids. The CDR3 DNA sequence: TGTGCCAGCAGCCGGGGGCTGGGACTAGCGTCGGAAGATGAGCAGTTCTTC. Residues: CASSRGLGLASEDEQFF.

CDR3 sequence: CASSPRQGAGTGELFF. In DNA, the CDR3 is TGTGCCAGCTCACCACGACAGGGGGCGGGAACCGGGGAGCTGTTTTTT. The J gene is TRBJ2-2, the V gene TRBV18; TRBD1 aligns across 10 bases. After removal of 1 base from V and 5 bases from J, the junction contained 4 bases not matched to a gene. Germline V gives CDR1 KGHSH, CDR2 LQKENI. The CDR3 length is 16 residues.

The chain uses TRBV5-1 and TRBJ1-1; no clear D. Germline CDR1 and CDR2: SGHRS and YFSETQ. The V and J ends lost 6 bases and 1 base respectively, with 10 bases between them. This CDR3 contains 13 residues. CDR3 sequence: CASKVEGNTEAFF. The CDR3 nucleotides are TGCGCCAGCAAAGTGGAGGGGAACACTGAAGCTTTCTTT. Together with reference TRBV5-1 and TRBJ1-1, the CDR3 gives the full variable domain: KAGVTQTPRYLIKTRGQQVTLSCSPISGHRSVSWYQQTPGQGLQFLFEYFSETQRNKGNFPGRFSGRQFSNSRSEMNVSTLELGDSALYLCASKVEGNTEAFFGQGTRLTVV.

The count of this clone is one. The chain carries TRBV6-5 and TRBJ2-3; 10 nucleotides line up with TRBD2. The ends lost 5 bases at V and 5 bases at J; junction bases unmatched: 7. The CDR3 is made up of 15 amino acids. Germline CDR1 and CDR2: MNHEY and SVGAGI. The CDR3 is CASSKLAGTGDTQYF. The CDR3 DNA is TGTGCCAGCAGTAAACTAGCGGGAACAGGAGATACGCAGTATTTT.

The chain's CDR3 is CASSILQGSYGYTF. As DNA, the CDR3 is TGTGCCAGCAGCATACTTCAGGGTAGTTATGGCTACACCTTC. The J gene is TRBJ1-2, the V gene TRBV7-2; TRBD1 might be the D (5 bases). This CDR3 comprises 14 residues. Germline V gives CDR1 SGHTA, CDR2 FQGNSA. V lost 5 bases and J 5 bases, leaving 15 bases between the germline ends.

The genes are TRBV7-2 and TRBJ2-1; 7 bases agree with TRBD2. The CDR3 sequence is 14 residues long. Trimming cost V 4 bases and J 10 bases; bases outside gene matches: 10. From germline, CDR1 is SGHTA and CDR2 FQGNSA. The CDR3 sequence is CASSSGLEVGEQFF. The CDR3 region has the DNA TGTGCCAGCAGCTCAGGACTAGAGGTAGGCGAGCAGTTCTTC.

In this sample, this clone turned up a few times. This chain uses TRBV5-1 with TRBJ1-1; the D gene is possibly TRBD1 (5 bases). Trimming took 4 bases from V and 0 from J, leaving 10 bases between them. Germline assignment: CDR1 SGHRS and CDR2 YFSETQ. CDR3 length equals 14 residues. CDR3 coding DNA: TGCGCCAGCAGCGCGACAGATATGAACACTGAAGCTTTCTTT. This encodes CASSATDMNTEAFF.

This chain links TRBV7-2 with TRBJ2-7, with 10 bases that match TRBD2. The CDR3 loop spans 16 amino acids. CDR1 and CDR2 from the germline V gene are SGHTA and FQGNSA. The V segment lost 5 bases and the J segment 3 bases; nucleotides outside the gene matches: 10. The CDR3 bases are TGTGCCAGCAGCCAAGGGGGGGGACTAGCGAACTACGAGCAGTACTTC. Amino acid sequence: CASSQGGGLANYEQYF.

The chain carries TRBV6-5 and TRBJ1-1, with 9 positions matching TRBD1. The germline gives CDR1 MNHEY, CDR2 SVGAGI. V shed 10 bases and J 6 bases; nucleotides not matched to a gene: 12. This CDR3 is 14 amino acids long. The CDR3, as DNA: TGTGCCACGAGACGTCAGGGACAGGGTTCTGAAGCTTTCTTT. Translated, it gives CATRRQGQGSEAFF.

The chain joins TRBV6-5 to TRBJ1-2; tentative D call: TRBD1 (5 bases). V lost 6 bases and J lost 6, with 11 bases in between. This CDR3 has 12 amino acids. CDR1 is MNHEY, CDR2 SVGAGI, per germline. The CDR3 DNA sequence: TGTGCCAGCAGCTACCGGGGGGATGGCTACACCTTC. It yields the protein CASSYRGDGYTF.